Listed below are T cell receptor beta chains from one sample, sequenced in a study of shared T cell receptors in the human thymus. Sequencing used immunoSEQ multiplex PCR; TCRdb keeps in-frame clones, though not all of them. The sample yields 630,000 or so clones, roughly 86% seen once. These data also formed part of another study, on human thymus T cells.

The sequencing sample was made of thymocytes. The receptors come from a boy under two years old with a congenital heart defect. CDR3s leave out the opening cysteine and the closing phenylalanine or tryptophan. Fields, in order: CDR3 protein, clone size, D gene, J gene, CDR3 length, V gene. D genes are given only for firm matches. Clone size is shown for a subset of rows, as once, few, many or a class of expanded clone.

cdr3_aa: APGGTSSLRNSPLH; clone_size: NA; d_call: NA; j_call: TRBJ1-6; cdr3_length: 14; v_call: TRBV5-6
cdr3_aa: ASQTTDTQY; clone_size: NA; d_call: NA; j_call: TRBJ2-3; cdr3_length: 9; v_call: TRBV6-6
cdr3_aa: ASSVGGDRESYSGEKLF; clone_size: NA; d_call: TRBD1; j_call: TRBJ1-4; cdr3_length: 17; v_call: TRBV9
cdr3_aa: ASSPGHMNTEAF; clone_size: NA; d_call: NA; j_call: TRBJ1-1; cdr3_length: 12; v_call: TRBV18
cdr3_aa: ASSSGATNEKLF; clone_size: once; d_call: NA; j_call: TRBJ1-4; cdr3_length: 12; v_call: TRBV5-6
cdr3_aa: ASSARQGANEKLF; clone_size: NA; d_call: TRBD1; j_call: TRBJ1-4; cdr3_length: 13; v_call: TRBV9
cdr3_aa: ASSLKRGTSGNPPSYNEQF; clone_size: NA; d_call: TRBD2; j_call: TRBJ2-1; cdr3_length: 19; v_call: TRBV4-3
cdr3_aa: SAESSEEVNEQF; clone_size: NA; d_call: NA; j_call: TRBJ2-1; cdr3_length: 12; v_call: TRBV29-1
cdr3_aa: ASSLKVSTFDTQY; clone_size: NA; d_call: NA; j_call: TRBJ2-3; cdr3_length: 13; v_call: TRBV28
cdr3_aa: ASMVGGNTDTQY; clone_size: NA; d_call: TRBD2; j_call: TRBJ2-3; cdr3_length: 12; v_call: TRBV5-1
cdr3_aa: ASEGTMRSGELF; clone_size: NA; d_call: TRBD2; j_call: TRBJ2-2; cdr3_length: 12; v_call: TRBV6-1
cdr3_aa: ASSLSAGPATQY; clone_size: NA; d_call: NA; j_call: TRBJ2-7; cdr3_length: 12; v_call: TRBV27
cdr3_aa: ASSLGARGGRDNEQF; clone_size: NA; d_call: TRBD2; j_call: TRBJ2-1; cdr3_length: 15; v_call: TRBV5-1
cdr3_aa: ASSQPGHSLFYEQY; clone_size: NA; d_call: NA; j_call: TRBJ2-7; cdr3_length: 14; v_call: TRBV23-1
cdr3_aa: ASSQKSRGAYEQY; clone_size: NA; d_call: TRBD2; j_call: TRBJ2-7; cdr3_length: 13; v_call: TRBV4-1
cdr3_aa: ASSQMERRGRLAGAHEQY; clone_size: NA; d_call: TRBD2; j_call: TRBJ2-7; cdr3_length: 18; v_call: TRBV5-1
cdr3_aa: ASRKTGSEQF; clone_size: NA; d_call: NA; j_call: TRBJ2-1; cdr3_length: 10; v_call: TRBV2
cdr3_aa: ASSRHAEAF; clone_size: NA; d_call: NA; j_call: TRBJ1-1; cdr3_length: 9; v_call: TRBV19
cdr3_aa: ASWRDSGGKTNEKLF; clone_size: few; d_call: NA; j_call: TRBJ1-4; cdr3_length: 15; v_call: TRBV21-1
cdr3_aa: ASSQVDRGDNQPQH; clone_size: NA; d_call: TRBD1; j_call: TRBJ1-5; cdr3_length: 14; v_call: TRBV4-1
cdr3_aa: ASSPTRTGSNEQF; clone_size: NA; d_call: TRBD1; j_call: TRBJ2-1; cdr3_length: 13; v_call: TRBV6-5
cdr3_aa: ASSQFYEQY; clone_size: NA; d_call: NA; j_call: TRBJ2-7; cdr3_length: 9; v_call: TRBV28
cdr3_aa: SVERGTGFHEQY; clone_size: NA; d_call: TRBD1; j_call: TRBJ2-7; cdr3_length: 12; v_call: TRBV29-1
cdr3_aa: ASTTGGSYEQY; clone_size: once; d_call: TRBD1; j_call: TRBJ2-7; cdr3_length: 11; v_call: TRBV2
cdr3_aa: ASSPPQRGGNWCEQY; clone_size: NA; d_call: TRBD2; j_call: TRBJ2-7; cdr3_length: 15; v_call: TRBV7-9
cdr3_aa: ASSEQGPRGYGYT; clone_size: once; d_call: TRBD1; j_call: TRBJ1-2; cdr3_length: 13; v_call: TRBV7-8
cdr3_aa: ASSPTGGRYTEAF; clone_size: NA; d_call: TRBD1; j_call: TRBJ1-1; cdr3_length: 13; v_call: TRBV25-1
cdr3_aa: ASSIGGTSGGSSYNEQF; clone_size: NA; d_call: TRBD2; j_call: TRBJ2-1; cdr3_length: 17; v_call: TRBV19
cdr3_aa: ASSQDRGNSGNTIY; clone_size: NA; d_call: NA; j_call: TRBJ1-3; cdr3_length: 14; v_call: TRBV14
cdr3_aa: ASSLRDYPNTGELF; clone_size: NA; d_call: TRBD2; j_call: TRBJ2-2; cdr3_length: 14; v_call: TRBV5-6
cdr3_aa: ASSPKGSPSYEQY; clone_size: few; d_call: NA; j_call: TRBJ2-7; cdr3_length: 13; v_call: TRBV11-2
cdr3_aa: ASSSRAFSGGASYTSYEQY; clone_size: NA; d_call: TRBD2; j_call: TRBJ2-7; cdr3_length: 19; v_call: TRBV28
cdr3_aa: ASSQGAGSTDTQY; clone_size: NA; d_call: TRBD2; j_call: TRBJ2-3; cdr3_length: 13; v_call: TRBV4-1
cdr3_aa: ASSLAARDRGFMNTEAF; clone_size: once; d_call: TRBD1; j_call: TRBJ1-1; cdr3_length: 17; v_call: TRBV5-1
cdr3_aa: ASSRGGETQY; clone_size: NA; d_call: TRBD2; j_call: TRBJ2-5; cdr3_length: 10; v_call: TRBV7-2
cdr3_aa: ASSCGQGLLYSPLH; clone_size: once; d_call: TRBD1; j_call: TRBJ1-6; cdr3_length: 14; v_call: TRBV7-9
cdr3_aa: ASSHGGYEQY; clone_size: NA; d_call: NA; j_call: TRBJ2-7; cdr3_length: 10; v_call: TRBV11-3
cdr3_aa: ASSTAGTGGRAYEQY; clone_size: NA; d_call: TRBD1; j_call: TRBJ2-7; cdr3_length: 15; v_call: TRBV7-9
cdr3_aa: ASSSLQGSSSYEQY; clone_size: NA; d_call: NA; j_call: TRBJ2-7; cdr3_length: 14; v_call: TRBV11-2
cdr3_aa: ASSFTTGVSGETQY; clone_size: NA; d_call: TRBD1; j_call: TRBJ2-5; cdr3_length: 14; v_call: TRBV7-7
cdr3_aa: SVETTGSGNTIY; clone_size: NA; d_call: TRBD1; j_call: TRBJ1-3; cdr3_length: 12; v_call: TRBV29-1
cdr3_aa: ASSRTPGGRVYGYT; clone_size: NA; d_call: TRBD1; j_call: TRBJ1-2; cdr3_length: 14; v_call: TRBV19